Below are 29 T cell receptor beta chains sequenced from a single sample in a study of blood T cell repertoires in COVID-19. Data came from immunoSEQ multiplex PCR; TCRdb stores just in-frame clones and leaves some out. This sample has about 270,000 clones; around 88% occur once, and the top ten carry approximately 1.2%. Specimen: PBMCs or T cells enriched from blood (not recorded which). The source of these receptors is a middle-aged woman with acute COVID-19.

The chain joins TRBV7-2 to TRBJ2-1, with 13 bases aligning to TRBD2. The length of the CDR3 is 16 residues. The trim removed 2 bases at V and 7 bases at J, leaving 5 bases unmatched. Looked up from germline, CDR1 is SGHTA and CDR2 is FQGNSA. The CDR3 sequence is CASSLPGLAGLNEQFF. CDR3 DNA sequence: TGTGCCAGCAGCTTACCGGGACTAGCGGGATTAAATGAGCAGTTCTTC.

This clone has a handful of counts. The V gene is TRBV10-1, the J gene TRBJ2-1; D not resolved. Germline V gene lookup returns CDR1 WNHNN and CDR2 SYGVQD (reference sequence). This CDR3 region has 14 residues. V was clipped by 2 bases and J by 4 bases, with 9 bases between them. CDR3 sequence reads: CASSEDWVYNEQFF. The CDR3 DNA follows: TGCGCCAGCAGTGAGGACTGGGTGTACAATGAGCAGTTCTTC.

The chain joins TRBV10-3 to TRBJ1-2, with D tentatively TRBD1 (6 bases). Germline V lookup: CDR1 ENHRY, CDR2 SYGVKD. Trimming took off 7 bases at V and 4 bases at J, with 16 bases between the two ends. The CDR3 consists of 14 residues. The CDR3 here is CAINTGSRVYGYTF. CDR3 sequence (DNA): TGTGCCATCAACACAGGGTCTCGTGTCTATGGCTACACCTTC.

The chain couples TRBV28 to TRBJ2-1; D not certain. CDR3 length: 13 amino acids. V was shortened by 4 bases and J by 6 bases, with 10 bases between the two germline ends. CDR1 is MDHEN and CDR2 is SYDVKM in the germline V gene. CDR3 sequence reads: CASSSPTVNEQFF. The CDR3 DNA sequence: TGTGCCAGCAGTTCACCTACCGTCAATGAGCAGTTCTTC.

V is TRBV2 and J is TRBJ1-1, with D uncertain. V was pared by 0 bases and J by 9 bases, with 11 bases between. Germline loops: CDR1 SNHLY, CDR2 FYNNEI. This CDR3 region has 13 residues. The CDR3 loop reads CASSEAPRLQAFF. CDR3 in DNA: TGTGCCAGCAGTGAAGCCCCCAGACTCCAAGCTTTCTTT.

The gene calls are TRBV29-1 and TRBJ2-3, with D maybe TRBD2 (6 bases). Germline V gene data show CDR1 as SQVTM and CDR2 as ANQGSEA. CDR3 length: 13 residues. With 4 bases removed from V and 0 bases from J, the gap between germline ends came to 8 bases. The chain's CDR3 is CSVGGGSTDTQYF. The CDR3 region has the DNA TGCAGCGTTGGAGGAGGGAGCACAGATACGCAGTATTTT.

The genes are TRBV7-9 and TRBJ1-4; TRBD1 matches at 8 bases. The CDR3 is 14 residues long. V dropped 7 bases and J dropped 7; count of bases not matched to a gene: 8. Germline V lookup: CDR1 SEHNR, CDR2 FQNEAQ (reference sequence). The CDR3 sequence is CASTEGQGLEKLFF. The CDR3 nucleotides read TGTGCCAGCACCGAAGGACAGGGCCTTGAAAAACTGTTTTTT.

Details on this clone: The identical CDR3 is also encoded by other nucleotide sequences in the sample. The chain carries TRBV3-1 (or the pseudogene TRBV3-2) and TRBJ2-5; 7 nucleotides align to TRBD2. The CDR3 is made up of 15 amino acids. V lost 0 bases to trimming and J lost 2 bases; unmatched junction nucleotides: 3. Germline assignment: CDR1 LGHDT and CDR2 YNNKEL (reference sequence). The CDR3 DNA is TGTGCCAGCAGCCAAGACTTGGGAGGGCAAGAGACCCAGTACTTC. Translating it yields CASSQDLGGQETQYF.

This clone appeared a single time. This chain joins TRBV10-1 and TRBJ1-5; 8 nucleotides match TRBD1. Germline assignment: CDR1 WNHNN and CDR2 SYGVQD (reference sequence). There are 13 residues in the CDR3. V lost 4 bases, J lost 9 bases, and 5 bases stayed unmatched. The CDR3 here is CASSADRAGPQHF. The DNA for the CDR3 is TGCGCCAGCAGTGCGGACAGGGCTGGGCCCCAGCATTTT.

In this sample, this clone turned up a few times. The J gene is TRBJ2-1, the V gene TRBV9; 15 bases agree with TRBD2. The CDR3 length is 14 residues. CDR1 is SGDLS and CDR2 is YYNGEE in the germline V gene. With 6 bases clipped from V and 7 bases from J, the junction kept 2 bases outside the gene matches. CDR3 sequence: CASTGLAGGNEQFF. The CDR3 coding sequence is TGTGCCAGCACCGGACTAGCGGGAGGGAATGAGCAGTTCTTC. The full variable domain, with the rest looked up from reference TRBV9 and TRBJ2-1, is DSGVTQTPKHLITATGQRVTLRCSPRSGDLSVYWYQQSLDQGLQFLIQYYNGEERAKGNILERFSAQQFPDLHSELNLSSLELGDSALYFCASTGLAGGNEQFFGPGTRLTVL.

The rearrangement joins TRBV7-9 to TRBJ1-5, with D hard to call. V was cut by 2 bases and J by 3 bases, with 2 bases left in between. The CDR3 is 12 residues long. Germline V gene lookup returns CDR1 SEHNR and CDR2 FQNEAQ (reference sequence). CDR3 sequence (DNA): TGTGCCAGCAGCTTACTCAATCAGCCCCAGCATTTT. Amino acids: CASSLLNQPQHF.

V is TRBV5-4 and J is TRBJ1-5, with D tentatively TRBD1 (6 bases). Trimming took off 4 bases at V and 3 bases at J, with 17 bases between the two ends. This CDR3 is 16 amino acids long. Per germline, CDR1 SGHNT and CDR2 YYREEE (reference sequence). The CDR3 sequence: CASSRGGSLANQPQHF. CDR3 nucleotides: TGTGCCAGCAGCCGGGGGGGCAGTTTGGCCAATCAGCCCCAGCATTTT. Full variable domain (outside the CDR3, taken from reference TRBV5-4 and TRBJ1-5): ETGVTQSPTHLIKTRGQQVTLRCSSQSGHNTVSWYQQALGQGPQFIFQYYREEENGRGNFPPRFSGLQFPNYSSELNVNALELDDSALYLCASSRGGSLANQPQHFGDGTRLSIL.

This chain joins TRBV5-1 and TRBJ2-5, with 10 bases matching TRBD1. The V gene's germline CDR1 is SGHRS and CDR2 YFSETQ. J was trimmed by 5 bases and V by 5 bases; bases with no gene match: 6. This CDR3 is 14 amino acids long. CDR3 region: CASRGTGEAETQYF. CDR3 coding DNA: TGCGCCAGCAGGGGGACAGGGGAAGCCGAGACCCAGTACTTC.

The rearrangement joins TRBV2 to TRBJ2-5; D is perhaps TRBD1 (6 bases). CDR3 size: 15 residues. V lost 4 bases, J lost 5 bases, and 17 bases lay in between. Germline assignment: CDR1 SNHLY and CDR2 FYNNEI. CDR3 in amino acids: CASSVEWGRSETQYF. DNA for the CDR3: TGTGCCAGCAGTGTAGAATGGGGGCGGAGTGAGACCCAGTACTTC.

The rearrangement links TRBV28 to TRBJ1-2, with D possibly TRBD1 on 5 matching bases. The CDR3 length is 12 residues. The germline CDR1 and CDR2 sequences are MDHEN and SYDVKM. Trimming removed 3 bases from V and 4 bases from J, with 6 bases in between. The CDR3 region has the DNA TGTGCCAGCAGTTTGGGACTCTATGGCTACACCTTC. Its protein is CASSLGLYGYTF.

This clone appeared many times. This chain uses TRBV24-1 with TRBJ2-2; 7 nucleotides align to TRBD2. Germline V CDR1 and CDR2: KGHDR, SFDVKD. This CDR3 spans 15 amino acids. The V gene end was trimmed by 3 bases and the J gene end by 6 bases; junction bases not matched to a gene: 6. The CDR3 reads CATSDQTSDPGELFF. In DNA, the CDR3 is TGTGCCACCAGTGATCAAACTAGCGATCCCGGGGAGCTGTTTTTT.

The rearrangement joins TRBV30 to TRBJ1-5; no definite D call. The CDR3 runs 14 residues. Trimming stripped 2 bases from V and 6 bases from J, with 14 bases between. Looked up from germline, CDR1 is GTSNPN and CDR2 is SVGIG (reference sequence). The CDR3 loop is CAWSSDNIAQPQHF. The CDR3 DNA reads as TGTGCCTGGAGTTCCGACAATATCGCTCAGCCCCAGCATTTT. The full variable domain, completed using reference TRBV30 and TRBJ1-5, is SQTIHQWPATLVQPVGSPLSLECTVEGTSNPNLYWYRQAAGRGLQLLFYSVGIGQISSEVPQNLSASRPQDRQFILSSKKLLLSDSGFYLCAWSSDNIAQPQHFGDGTRLSIL.

The rearrangement uses TRBV7-9 and TRBJ1-6, with D possibly matching TRBD1 (5 bases). CDR3 length: 19 residues. Per germline, CDR1 SEHNR and CDR2 FQNEAQ (reference sequence). The ends were cut back, 1 base at V and 7 bases at J, with 23 bases in the middle. CDR3 coding DNA: TGTGCCAGCAGCTTAGTAGGTGGCAGGGCAAAGACGAAAAATTCACCCCTCCACTTT. It yields the protein CASSLVGGRAKTKNSPLHF.

This clone has only one observation. The identical CDR3 is also encoded by other nucleotide sequences in the sample. This chain's CDR3 is CASSYSGQGYYEQYF. The CDR3 DNA reads as TGTGCCAGCAGTTACTCCGGACAGGGTTACTACGAGCAGTACTTC. V and J are TRBV6-5 and TRBJ2-7; 8 bases agree with TRBD1. V was pared by 0 bases and J by 3 bases, with 4 bases of the junction left unmatched. Germline CDR1 and CDR2: MNHEY and SVGAGI. The CDR3 loop spans 15 amino acids.

The V call is TRBV5-1, the J call TRBJ2-5, with TRBD2 matching 12 bases. V was pared by 6 bases and J by 4 bases, with 7 bases of the junction left unmatched. Germline-derived CDR1 and CDR2 are SGHRS and YFSETQ. This CDR3 has 15 residues. This chain's CDR3 is CASTPTSGSPETQYF. CDR3 DNA: TGCGCCAGCACCCCGACTAGCGGGAGCCCAGAGACCCAGTACTTC.

The CDR3 bases are TGTGCCAGCAGCTTGGGCGCGAAGAGCTCCTATAATTCACCCCTCCACTTT. Amino acids: CASSLGAKSSYNSPLHF. The chain links TRBV5-4 to TRBJ1-6; no definite D call. Trimming took off 0 bases at V and 0 bases at J, with 10 bases between the two ends. The CDR3 is made up of 17 amino acids. Germline V gene sequence: CDR1 SGHNT, CDR2 YYREEE (reference sequence).

The chain employs TRBV28 and TRBJ2-7; D may be TRBD1 (5 bases). The germline V gene encodes CDR1 MDHEN and CDR2 SYDVKM. This CDR3 has 12 amino acids. With 5 bases removed from V and 5 bases from J, the gap between germline ends came to 10 bases. CDR3 bases: TGTGCCAGCAGTCCCTCCAGGGACGAGCAGTACTTC. Protein: CASSPSRDEQYF.

This clone has a single count. The rearrangement links TRBV29-1 to TRBJ2-3, with D hard to call. CDR3 length: 15 residues. Per the germline V gene, CDR1 is SQVTM and CDR2 is ANQGSEA. V gave up 0 bases and J gave up 0 bases, with 10 bases separating them. The DNA of the CDR3 is TGCAGCGTTGAAGATAGGAGCTCTAGCACAGATACGCAGTATTTT. This encodes CSVEDRSSSTDTQYF.

This clone appeared once. CDR3 amino acids: CASTLTGGATEAFF. CDR3 bases: TGTGCCAGCACCTTGACAGGGGGCGCGACTGAAGCTTTCTTT. This sequence joins TRBV2 and TRBJ1-1; 10 nucleotides match TRBD1. CDR1 is SNHLY, CDR2 FYNNEI, per germline. The CDR3 runs to 14 residues. V was pared by 7 bases and J by 5 bases, with 7 bases of the junction left unmatched.

Regarding this clone: Other DNA sequences within the sample encode an identical CDR3. CDR3 residues: CASSPPGLAGGNEQFF. CDR3 in DNA: TGTGCCAGCTCACCCCCGGGACTAGCAGGAGGGAATGAGCAGTTCTTC. The chain has TRBV18 and TRBJ2-1; 9 bases match TRBD2. The CDR3 extends over 16 amino acids. The V gene end was trimmed by 3 bases and the J gene end by 7 bases; junction bases not matched to a gene: 10. Germline values: CDR1 KGHSH, CDR2 LQKENI.

This clone was seen only once. The chain carries TRBV5-8 and TRBJ2-5; TRBD1 matches 7 bases. Germline trimming cut 0 bases from V and 5 bases from J; bases unmatched to any gene: 4. CDR1 is SGHTS and CDR2 is YDEGEE in the germline V gene. This CDR3 has 14 amino acids. The CDR3 spells CASSLGQGWETQYF. In nucleotides, the CDR3 is TGTGCCAGCAGCTTGGGACAGGGCTGGGAGACCCAGTACTTC.

This clone is a singleton in its sample. The chain combines TRBV5-6 with TRBJ1-1; D uncertain. CDR1 and CDR2 (germline): SGHDT, YYEEEE. V was clipped by 2 bases and J by 7 bases, with 12 bases between them. CDR3 size: 13 residues. Here the CDR3 reads CASSFGVGLEAFF. Here the CDR3 DNA reads TGTGCCAGCAGCTTCGGGGTGGGTCTTGAAGCTTTCTTT.

This clone was picked up one time. The CDR3 loop is CATSDPGQGASQPQHF. Here the CDR3 DNA reads TGTGCCACCAGTGATCCAGGACAGGGGGCGAGTCAGCCCCAGCATTTT. The chain employs TRBV24-1 and TRBJ1-5; the match to TRBD1 covers 11 bases. After removal of 3 bases from V and 6 bases from J, the junction contained 6 bases not matched to a gene. The V gene's germline CDR1 is KGHDR and CDR2 SFDVKD. There are 16 residues in the CDR3.

This clone was observed a handful of times. V is TRBV10-3 and J is TRBJ2-1; D uncertain. Germline CDR1 ENHRY, CDR2 SYGVKD. Trimming shortened V by 4 bases and J by 5 bases, and 6 bases separated the two germline ends. This CDR3 comprises 12 residues. The CDR3: CAISVENNEQFF. For the CDR3, the DNA is TGTGCCATCAGTGTGGAGAACAATGAGCAGTTCTTC.